Presented here are 6 T cell receptor beta chains from one specimen sequenced in a study of monozygotic twins with inflammatory bowel disease. TCRdb re-called the 5' RACE reads and shows each CDR3 protein once, DNA omitted. The table lists over 200,000 distinct CDR3 sequences. Specimen: blood. Receptor source: a human donor with ulcerative colitis or Crohn's disease, or a healthy co-twin of an affected twin (not recorded which).

The chain carries TRBV28 and TRBJ1-5. CDR1 MDHEN and CDR2 SYDVKM come from the germline V gene. This CDR3 spans 16 amino acids. The CDR3 sequence is CASSLKIGVGNQPQHF.

The rearrangement uses TRBV12-3 or TRBV12-4 and TRBJ1-4. This CDR3 comprises 16 residues. The CDR3 loop is CASSPAGGGTNEKLFF.

This chain joins TRBV24-1 and TRBJ2-2; lacking DNA, the TRBD2 call made by TCRdb goes unchecked. This CDR3 spans 18 amino acids. Germline assignment: CDR1 KGHDR and CDR2 SFDVKD. Here the CDR3 reads CATSDPLGPSVRTGELFF.

This chain links TRBV2 with TRBJ1-1; the TCRdb D gene call, TRBD1, has no DNA to confirm it. Per the germline V gene, CDR1 is SNHLY and CDR2 is FYNNEI. The CDR3 sequence is 15 residues long. CDR3: CASRTDRSLRTEAFF.

The rearrangement joins TRBV4-1 to TRBJ2-5; TCRdb proposes TRBD1, but this gene call is untestable without DNA. This CDR3 has 14 amino acids. Looked up from germline, CDR1 is MGHRA and CDR2 is YSYEKL. The CDR3 spells CASSHEQGKETQYF.

The chain employs TRBV3-1 and TRBJ1-1; TCRdb indicates TRBD1, and absent DNA this call remains unverified. The germline V gene has CDR1 LGHDT and CDR2 YNNKEL (reference sequence). The CDR3 covers 13 residues. Here the CDR3 reads CASSQGQLSEAFF.